This T cell receptor (beta chain) was sequenced in a study of blood T cells in healthy people across ages. Primed by a sample-barcoded 5' primer and a J-beta primer mix, a second PCR proceeded for about 7 to 11 cycles. All samples yielded 3 million or more CDR3-containing paired-end reads. TCRdb used MiXCR to reprocess the 5' RACE reads, holding one entry per CDR3 protein. The sample includes roughly 900,000 distinct CDR3 sequences, around 48% of them seen just once. The CDR3 covers 13 residues. V was trimmed by 5 bases and J by 1 base, leaving 11 bases between them. Germline V gives CDR1 SQVTM, CDR2 ANQGSEA. This clonotype was observed many times. Its specificity is not known. Whole-study findings and limits: Lack of knowledge of donor CMV status possibly confounded expanded clonotype changes. Per million T cells, the diversity of TCR beta decreased roughly linearly as age advanced.

The sequenced sample was blood. The V and J genes are TRBV29-1 and TRBJ1-1; the D gene is possibly TRBD1 (5 bases). The source is a man aged 25-40 years in good health. The CDR3 protein is CSVRQSPNTEAFF. CDR3 bases: TGCAGCGTTCGACAGTCCCCGAACACTGAAGCTTTCTTT.